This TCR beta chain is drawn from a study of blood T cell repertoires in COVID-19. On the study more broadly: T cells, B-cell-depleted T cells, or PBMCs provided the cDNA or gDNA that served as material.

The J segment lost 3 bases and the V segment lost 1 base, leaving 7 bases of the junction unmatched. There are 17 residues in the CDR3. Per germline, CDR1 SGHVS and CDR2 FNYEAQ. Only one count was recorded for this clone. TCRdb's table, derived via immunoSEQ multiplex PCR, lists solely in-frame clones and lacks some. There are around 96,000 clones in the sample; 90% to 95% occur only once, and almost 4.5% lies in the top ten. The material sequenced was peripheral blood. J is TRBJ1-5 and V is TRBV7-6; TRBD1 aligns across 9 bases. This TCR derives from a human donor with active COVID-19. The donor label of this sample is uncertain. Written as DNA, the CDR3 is TGTGCCAGCAGCTTAGAAATGGACAGGGGTTTCAATCAGCCCCAGCATTTT. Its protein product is CASSLEMDRGFNQPQHF.